This T cell receptor beta chain emerged from a study of blood T cell repertoires in COVID-19. Study in general: Whether acute or convalescent, the COVID-19 samples came from the United States, Italy and Spain. Sample material is recorded as cDNA or gDNA derived from T cells, B-cell-depleted T cells, or PBMCs.

Per the original methods: Researchers report that nucleated cell counts were estimated from reference gene primer amplification. TCRdb's table, derived via immunoSEQ multiplex PCR, lists solely in-frame clones and lacks some. The V and J calls and clone size are taken from that table; D and trimming were inferred from the DNA. The table records about 270,000 clones, less than 85% of them present only once. CDR3 length equals 15 residues. The germline V gene has CDR1 SGHDT and CDR2 YYEEEE. V was trimmed by 2 bases and J by 0 bases, leaving 11 bases between them. The chain couples TRBV5-6 to TRBJ2-5; D is unclear. The sequence was obtained from a woman under 30 with acute or convalescent COVID-19. Sequenced input: peripheral blood. CDR3 nucleotides: TGTGCCAGCAGCTTAAGAAATGAGTACCAAGAGACCCAGTACTTC. The encoded protein is CASSLRNEYQETQYF. Supplemented by reference TRBV5-6 and TRBJ2-5, the full variable domain reads DAGVTQSPTHLIKTRGQQVTLRCSPKSGHDTVSWYQQALGQGPQFIFQYYEEEERQRGNFPDRFSGHQFPNYSSELNVNALLLGDSALYLCASSLRNEYQETQYFGPGTRLLVL.